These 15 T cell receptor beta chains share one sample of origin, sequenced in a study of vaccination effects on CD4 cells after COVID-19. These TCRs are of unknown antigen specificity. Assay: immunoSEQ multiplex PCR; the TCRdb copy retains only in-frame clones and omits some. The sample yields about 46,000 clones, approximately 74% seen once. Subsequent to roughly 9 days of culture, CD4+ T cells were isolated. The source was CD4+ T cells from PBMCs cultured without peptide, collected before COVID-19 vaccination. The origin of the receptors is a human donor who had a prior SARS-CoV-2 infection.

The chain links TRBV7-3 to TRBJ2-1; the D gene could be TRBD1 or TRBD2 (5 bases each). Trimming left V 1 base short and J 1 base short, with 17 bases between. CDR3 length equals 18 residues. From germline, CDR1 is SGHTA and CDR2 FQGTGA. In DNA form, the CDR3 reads TGTGCCAGCAGCTTAAGCGCATCCGGGACGGCTTCCTACAATGAGCAGTTCTTC. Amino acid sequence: CASSLSASGTASYNEQFF.

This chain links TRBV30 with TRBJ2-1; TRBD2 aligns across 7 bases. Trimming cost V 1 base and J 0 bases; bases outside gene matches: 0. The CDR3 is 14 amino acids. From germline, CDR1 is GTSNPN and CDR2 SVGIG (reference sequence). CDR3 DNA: TGTGCCTGGAGTGGCGGGGGCTCCTACAATGAGCAGTTCTTC. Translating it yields CAWSGGGSYNEQFF.

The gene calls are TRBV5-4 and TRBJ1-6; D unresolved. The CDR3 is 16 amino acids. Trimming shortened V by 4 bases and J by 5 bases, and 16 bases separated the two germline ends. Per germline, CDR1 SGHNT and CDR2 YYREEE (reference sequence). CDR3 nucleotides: TGTGCCAGCAGCAAAGATGGGTTTGTGGATAATTCACCCCTCCACTTT. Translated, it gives CASSKDGFVDNSPLHF. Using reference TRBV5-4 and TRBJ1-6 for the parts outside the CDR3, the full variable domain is ETGVTQSPTHLIKTRGQQVTLRCSSQSGHNTVSWYQQALGQGPQFIFQYYREEENGRGNFPPRFSGLQFPNYSSELNVNALELDDSALYLCASSKDGFVDNSPLHFGNGTRLTVT.

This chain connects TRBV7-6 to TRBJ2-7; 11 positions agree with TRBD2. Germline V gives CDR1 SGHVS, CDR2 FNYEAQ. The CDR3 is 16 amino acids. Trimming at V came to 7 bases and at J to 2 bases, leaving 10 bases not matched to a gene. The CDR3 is CASTFLAGGSTYEQYF. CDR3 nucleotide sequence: TGTGCCAGCACCTTTCTAGCGGGGGGCAGTACCTACGAGCAGTACTTC.

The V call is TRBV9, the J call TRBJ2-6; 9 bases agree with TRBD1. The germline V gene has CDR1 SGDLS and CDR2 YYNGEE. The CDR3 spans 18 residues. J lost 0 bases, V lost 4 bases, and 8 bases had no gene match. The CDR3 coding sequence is TGTGCCAGCAGCCCCTCAGGACAGGGGAGCTCTGGGGCCAACGTCCTGACTTTC. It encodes CASSPSGQGSSGANVLTF.

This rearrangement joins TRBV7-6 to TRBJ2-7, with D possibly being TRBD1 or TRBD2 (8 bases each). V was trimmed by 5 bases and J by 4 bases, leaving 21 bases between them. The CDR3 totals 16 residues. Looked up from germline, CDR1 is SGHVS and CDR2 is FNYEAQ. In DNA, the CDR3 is TGTGCCAGCAGCCCCACGGGGGGGGACAGGCCTTACGAGCAGTACTTC. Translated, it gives CASSPTGGDRPYEQYF.

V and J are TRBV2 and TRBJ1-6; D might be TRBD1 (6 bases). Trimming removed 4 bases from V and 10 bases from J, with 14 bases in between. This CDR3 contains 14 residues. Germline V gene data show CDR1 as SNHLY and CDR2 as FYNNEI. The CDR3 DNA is TGTGCCAGCAGTGTGGGGGGCGCAGGCTCACCCCTCCACTTT. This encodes CASSVGGAGSPLHF. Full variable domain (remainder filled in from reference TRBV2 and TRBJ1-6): EPEVTQTPSHQVTQMGQEVILRCVPISNHLYFYWYRQILGQKVEFLVSFYNNEISEKSEIFDDQFSVERPDGSNFTLKIRSTKLEDSAMYFCASSVGGAGSPLHFGNGTRLTVT.

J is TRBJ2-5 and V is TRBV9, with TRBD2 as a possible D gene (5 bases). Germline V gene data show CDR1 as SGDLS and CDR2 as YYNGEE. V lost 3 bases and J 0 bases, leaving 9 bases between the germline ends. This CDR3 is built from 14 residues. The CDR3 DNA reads TGTGCCAGCAGCGGCGGACTCCACCAAGAGACCCAGTACTTC. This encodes CASSGGLHQETQYF.

In DNA, the CDR3 is TGCGCCAGCAGCCCACTGGACAGGGGAAGTCGAGGTGAGCAGTTCTTC. Amino acid sequence: CASSPLDRGSRGEQFF. The chain is built from TRBV5-1 and TRBJ2-1, with TRBD1 identical over 9 bases. Germline lookup yields CDR1 SGHRS and CDR2 YFSETQ. Losses at the gene ends were 4 bases for V and 9 bases for J; bases not matched to a gene: 14. The CDR3 loop spans 16 amino acids.

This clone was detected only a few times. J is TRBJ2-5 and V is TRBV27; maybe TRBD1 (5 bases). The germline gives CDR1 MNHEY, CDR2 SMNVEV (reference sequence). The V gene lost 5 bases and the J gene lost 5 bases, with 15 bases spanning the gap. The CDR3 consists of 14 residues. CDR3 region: CASSQRSGPETQYF. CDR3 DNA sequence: TGTGCCAGCAGTCAACGCTCAGGGCCGGAGACCCAGTACTTC.

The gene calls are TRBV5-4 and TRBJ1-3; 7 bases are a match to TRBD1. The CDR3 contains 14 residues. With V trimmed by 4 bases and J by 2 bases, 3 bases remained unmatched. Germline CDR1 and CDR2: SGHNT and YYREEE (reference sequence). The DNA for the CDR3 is TGTGCCAGCAGCCGCGGGACAGCTGGAAACACCATATATTTT. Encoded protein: CASSRGTAGNTIYF.

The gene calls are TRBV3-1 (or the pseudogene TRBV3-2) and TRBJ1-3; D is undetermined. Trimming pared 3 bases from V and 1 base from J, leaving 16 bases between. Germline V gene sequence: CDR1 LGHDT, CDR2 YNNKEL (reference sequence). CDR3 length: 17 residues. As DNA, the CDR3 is TGTGCCAGCAGCCACTTCACGGGCGGATCTTCTGGAAACACCATATATTTT. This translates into CASSHFTGGSSGNTIYF.

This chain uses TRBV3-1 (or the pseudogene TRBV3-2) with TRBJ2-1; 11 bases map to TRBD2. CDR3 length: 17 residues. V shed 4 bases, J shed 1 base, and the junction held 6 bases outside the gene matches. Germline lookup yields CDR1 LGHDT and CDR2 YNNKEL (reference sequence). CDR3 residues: CASSPLAGASSYNEQFF. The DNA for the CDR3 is TGTGCCAGCAGCCCACTAGCGGGGGCTTCTTCCTACAATGAGCAGTTCTTC.

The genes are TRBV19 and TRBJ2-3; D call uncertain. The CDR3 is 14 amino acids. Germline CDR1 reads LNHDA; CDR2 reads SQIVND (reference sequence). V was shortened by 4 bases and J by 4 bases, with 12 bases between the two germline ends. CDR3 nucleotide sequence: TGTGCCAGTAGTAATACTGGGTTCTCAGATACGCAGTATTTT. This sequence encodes CASSNTGFSDTQYF.

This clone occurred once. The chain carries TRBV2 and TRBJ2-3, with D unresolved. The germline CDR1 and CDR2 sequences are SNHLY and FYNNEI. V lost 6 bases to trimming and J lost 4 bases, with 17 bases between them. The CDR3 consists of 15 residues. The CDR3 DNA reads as TGTGCCAGCAGCCCTCTATATCTGCCCGCAGATACGCAGTATTTT. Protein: CASSPLYLPADTQYF.